This paragraph reports one T cell receptor beta chain. Its specificity is unknown. Germline assignment: CDR1 MNHNY and CDR2 SVGAGI (reference sequence). With 2 bases clipped from V and 4 bases from J, the junction kept 7 bases outside the gene matches. The CDR3 sequence is 15 residues long. Findings and limits, study-wide: Whole repertoires were not studied in the larger cohort, only one V-J beta rearrangement. Tumor-infiltrating Treg TCR alpha and beta sequences overlapped most with tumor naive CD4+ T cells, then blood naive. In terms of TCR gene usage, tumor memory CD4+ T cells clustered together with blood and lymph node memory CD4+ cells, as well as with lymph node naive CD4+ cells.

Tregs were sorted as CD4+CD25+CD127-/low cells. Constant-region reverse primers amplified full-length variable regions, followed by semi-nested Nested Universal Primer A PCR. TCRdb used MiXCR to reprocess the 5' RACE reads, holding one entry per CDR3 protein. Here the sample spans some 44,000 distinct CDR3 sequences, 20% to 25% being singletons. The J gene is TRBJ2-7, the V gene TRBV6-6; 8 nucleotides line up with TRBD2. The specimen was Tregs sorted from blood. This receptor was obtained from a female donor with breast cancer. The CDR3 nucleotides are TGTGCCAGCAGTTACGGGAGCGGGAGAGCTTACGAGCAGTACTTC. Translation gives CASSYGSGRAYEQYF.